This T cell receptor beta chain was sequenced during a study of cytomegalovirus exposure and HLA in healthy donors. Whole-study context: The early release's HLA-typed donors yielded 78 million or so unique TCRs. Points from the study as a whole: Later analysis showed most CMV-associated TCR beta chains appearing HLA-restricted.

With regard to this clone: Antigen specificity is unknown.

CDR1 is SGHTA and CDR2 is FQGNSA in the germline V gene. Trimming left V 6 bases short and J 2 bases short, with 14 bases between. The CDR3 is 15 residues long. Researchers ran the PCR with 60 Vbeta and 13 Jbeta primers. Study processing details: In a later analysis, tens of millions of unique TCR beta chains included roughly 11 million shared by two or more donors. Profiled with immunoSEQ multiplex PCR; TCRdb holds only in-frame clones, not every one. V and J calls and clone size are given by that table; D and trimming were obtained from the DNA. The sample includes fewer than 200,000 clones, roughly 76% of them seen just once.

Sequences were obtained from PBMCs. This chain joins TRBV7-2 and TRBJ1-3; D gene unclear. The sequence was obtained from a woman aged 18 to 35 in good health and CMV-seropositive. The CDR3 region is CASSSMVGAGNTIYF. The CDR3 nucleotides read TGTGCCAGCAGTTCAATGGTCGGGGCTGGAAACACCATATATTTT.